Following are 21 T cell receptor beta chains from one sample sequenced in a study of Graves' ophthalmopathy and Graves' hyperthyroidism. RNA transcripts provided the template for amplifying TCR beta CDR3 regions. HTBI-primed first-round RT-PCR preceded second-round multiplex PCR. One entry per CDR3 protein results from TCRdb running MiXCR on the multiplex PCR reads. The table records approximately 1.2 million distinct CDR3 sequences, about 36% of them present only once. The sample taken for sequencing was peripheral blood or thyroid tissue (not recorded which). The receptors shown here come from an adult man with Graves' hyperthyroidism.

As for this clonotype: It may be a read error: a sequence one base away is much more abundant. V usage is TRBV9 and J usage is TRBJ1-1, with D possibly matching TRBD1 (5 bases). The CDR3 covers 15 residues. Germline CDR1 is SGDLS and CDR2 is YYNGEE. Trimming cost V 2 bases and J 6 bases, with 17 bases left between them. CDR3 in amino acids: CASSVTGGSGSEAFF. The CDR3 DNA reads TGTGCCAGCAGCGTTACCGGGGGGTCAGGCTCTGAAGCTTTCTTT.

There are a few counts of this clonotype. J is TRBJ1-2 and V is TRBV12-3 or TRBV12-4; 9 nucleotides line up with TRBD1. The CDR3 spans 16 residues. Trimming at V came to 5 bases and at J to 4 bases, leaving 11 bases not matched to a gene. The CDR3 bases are TGTGCCAGCAGTCCCCAACCCGGGACAGGGCTCTATGGCTACACCTTC. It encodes CASSPQPGTGLYGYTF.

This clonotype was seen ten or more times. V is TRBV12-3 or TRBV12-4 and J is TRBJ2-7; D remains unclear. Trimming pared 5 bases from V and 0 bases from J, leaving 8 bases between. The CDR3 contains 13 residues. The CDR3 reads CASSTSSSYEQYF. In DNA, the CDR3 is TGTGCCAGCAGTACTTCCAGCTCCTACGAGCAGTACTTC.

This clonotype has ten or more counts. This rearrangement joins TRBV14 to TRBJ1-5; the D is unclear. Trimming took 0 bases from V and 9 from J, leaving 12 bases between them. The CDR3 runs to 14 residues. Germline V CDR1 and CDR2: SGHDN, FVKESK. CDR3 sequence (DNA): TGTGCCAGCAGCCAAGATTCATCGGCGGGGCCCCAGCATTTT. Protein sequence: CASSQDSSAGPQHF.

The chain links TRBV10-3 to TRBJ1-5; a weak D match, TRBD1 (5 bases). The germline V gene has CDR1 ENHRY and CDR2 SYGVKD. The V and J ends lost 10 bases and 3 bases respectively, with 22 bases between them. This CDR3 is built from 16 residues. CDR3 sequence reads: CASSRYRDQINQPQHF. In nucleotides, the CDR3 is TGTGCCAGCAGCCGCTATCGGGACCAAATCAATCAGCCCCAGCATTTT.

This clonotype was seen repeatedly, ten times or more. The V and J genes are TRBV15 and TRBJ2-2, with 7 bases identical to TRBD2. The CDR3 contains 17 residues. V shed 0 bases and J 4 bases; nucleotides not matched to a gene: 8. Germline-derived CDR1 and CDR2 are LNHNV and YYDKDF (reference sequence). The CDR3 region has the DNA TGTGCCACCAGCAGAGATCAGGGTAGCGGGCTCACCGGGGAGCTGTTTTTT. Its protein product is CATSRDQGSGLTGELFF. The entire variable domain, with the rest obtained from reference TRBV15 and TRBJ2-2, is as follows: DAMVIQNPRYQVTQFGKPVTLSCSQTLNHNVMYWYQQKSSQAPKLLFHYYDKDFNNEADTPDNFQSRRPNTSFCFLDIRSPGLGDTAMYLCATSRDQGSGLTGELFFGEGSRLTVL.

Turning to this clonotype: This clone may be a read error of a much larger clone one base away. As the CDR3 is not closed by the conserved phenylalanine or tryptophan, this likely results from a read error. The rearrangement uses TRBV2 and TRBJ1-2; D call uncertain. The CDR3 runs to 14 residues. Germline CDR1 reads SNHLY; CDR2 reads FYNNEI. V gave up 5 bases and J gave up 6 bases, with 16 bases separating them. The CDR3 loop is CASSYSRYSDGYTS. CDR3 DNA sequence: TGTGCCAGCAGTTACTCGAGGTACTCGGATGGCTACACCTCC.

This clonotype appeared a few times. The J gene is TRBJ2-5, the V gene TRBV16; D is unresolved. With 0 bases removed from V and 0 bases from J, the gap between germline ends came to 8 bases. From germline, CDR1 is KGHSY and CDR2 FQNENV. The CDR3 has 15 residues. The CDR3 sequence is CASSQSTRNQETQYF. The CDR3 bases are TGTGCCAGCAGCCAATCGACCCGAAACCAAGAGACCCAGTACTTC. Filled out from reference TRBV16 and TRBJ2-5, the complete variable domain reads GEEVAQTPKHLVRGEGQKAKLYCAPIKGHSYVFWYQQVLKNEFKFLISFQNENVFDETGMPKERFSAKCLPNSPCSLEIQATKLEDSAVYFCASSQSTRNQETQYFGPGTRLLVL.

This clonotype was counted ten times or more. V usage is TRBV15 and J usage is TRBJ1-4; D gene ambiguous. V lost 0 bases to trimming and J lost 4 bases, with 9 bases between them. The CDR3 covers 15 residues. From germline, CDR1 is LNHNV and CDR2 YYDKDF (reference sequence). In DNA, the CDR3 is TGTGCCACCAGCAGAGATGTCATTAATAATGAAAAACTGTTTTTT. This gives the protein CATSRDVINNEKLFF.

CDR3 loop: CASSPRTGEGGYTF. In DNA, the CDR3 is TGTGCCAGCAGCCCACGGACAGGGGAGGGTGGCTACACCTTC. The chain has TRBV7-9 and TRBJ1-2, with 9 positions matching TRBD1. The CDR3 is 14 amino acids. The J segment lost 7 bases and the V segment lost 5 bases, leaving 8 bases of the junction unmatched. Germline values: CDR1 SEHNR, CDR2 FQNEAQ (reference sequence).

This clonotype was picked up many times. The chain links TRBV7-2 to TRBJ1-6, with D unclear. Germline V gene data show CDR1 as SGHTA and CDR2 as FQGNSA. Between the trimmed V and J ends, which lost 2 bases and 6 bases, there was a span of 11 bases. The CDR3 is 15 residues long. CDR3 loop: CASSLLQRVNSPLHF. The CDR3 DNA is TGTGCCAGCAGCTTATTGCAACGGGTTAATTCACCCCTCCACTTT.

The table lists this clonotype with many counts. The CDR3 reads CSGDRDRGQDEQYF. DNA of the CDR3: TGCAGTGGAGATAGGGACAGGGGGCAGGACGAGCAGTACTTC. The chain is built from TRBV20-1 and TRBJ2-7, with 12 nucleotides matching TRBD1. V dropped 7 bases and J dropped 5; count of bases not matched to a gene: 9. Germline V gene data show CDR1 as DFQATT and CDR2 as SNEGSKA (reference sequence). This CDR3 is built from 14 residues.

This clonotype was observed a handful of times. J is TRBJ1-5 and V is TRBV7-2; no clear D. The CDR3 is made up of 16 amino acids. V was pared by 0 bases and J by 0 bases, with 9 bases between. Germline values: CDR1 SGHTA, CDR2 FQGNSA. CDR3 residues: CASSLAGKYSNQPQHF. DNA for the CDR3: TGTGCCAGCAGCTTAGCGGGAAAGTATAGCAATCAGCCCCAGCATTTT.

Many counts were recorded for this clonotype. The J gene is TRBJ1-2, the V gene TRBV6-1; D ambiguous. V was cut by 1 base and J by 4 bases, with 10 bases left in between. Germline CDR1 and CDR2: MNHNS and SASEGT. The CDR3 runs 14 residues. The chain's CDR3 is CASSEGWPLYGYTF. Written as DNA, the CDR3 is TGTGCCAGCAGTGAAGGCTGGCCACTCTATGGCTACACCTTC.

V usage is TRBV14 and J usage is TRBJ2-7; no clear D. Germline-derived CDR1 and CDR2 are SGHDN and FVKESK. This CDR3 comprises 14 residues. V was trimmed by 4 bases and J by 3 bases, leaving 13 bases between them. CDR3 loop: CASSPDLNLYEQYF. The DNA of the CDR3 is TGTGCCAGCAGCCCCGACCTAAACCTCTACGAGCAGTACTTC.

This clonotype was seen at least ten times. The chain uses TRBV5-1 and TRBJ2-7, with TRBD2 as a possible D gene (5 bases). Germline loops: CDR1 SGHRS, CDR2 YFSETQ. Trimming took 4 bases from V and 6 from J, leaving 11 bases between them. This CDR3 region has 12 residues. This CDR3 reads CASSVRGVEQYF. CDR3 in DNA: TGCGCCAGCAGCGTCCGGGGAGTCGAGCAGTACTTC.

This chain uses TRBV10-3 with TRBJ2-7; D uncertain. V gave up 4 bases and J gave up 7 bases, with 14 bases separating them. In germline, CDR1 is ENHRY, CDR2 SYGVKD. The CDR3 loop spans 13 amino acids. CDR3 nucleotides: TGTGCCATCAGTGCTCCTCTATCGCGGGAGCAGTACTTC. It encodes CAISAPLSREQYF.

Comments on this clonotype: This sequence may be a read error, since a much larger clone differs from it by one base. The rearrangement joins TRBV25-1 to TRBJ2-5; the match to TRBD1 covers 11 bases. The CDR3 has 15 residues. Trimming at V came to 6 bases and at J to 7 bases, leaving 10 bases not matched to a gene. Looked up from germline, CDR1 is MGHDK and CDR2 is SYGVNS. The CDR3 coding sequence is TGTGCCAGCAGGGACAGGGGGCGGGTTGGTGGGACCCAGTACTTC. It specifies CASRDRGRVGGTQYF.

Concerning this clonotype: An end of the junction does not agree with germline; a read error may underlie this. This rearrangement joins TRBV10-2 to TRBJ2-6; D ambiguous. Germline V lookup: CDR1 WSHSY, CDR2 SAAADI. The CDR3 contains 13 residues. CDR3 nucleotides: TGCGCCGGCAGTGAGGACGGCATGAACACTGAAGCTTTC. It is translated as CAGSEDGMNTEAF.

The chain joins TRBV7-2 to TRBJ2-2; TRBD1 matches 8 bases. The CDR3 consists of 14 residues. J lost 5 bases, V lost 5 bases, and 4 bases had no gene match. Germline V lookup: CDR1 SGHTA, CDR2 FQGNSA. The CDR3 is CASSRQGWTGELFF. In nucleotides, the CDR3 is TGTGCCAGCAGCCGACAGGGGTGGACCGGGGAGCTGTTTTTT. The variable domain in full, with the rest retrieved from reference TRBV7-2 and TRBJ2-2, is GAGVSQSPSNKVTEKGKDVELRCDPISGHTALYWYRQSLGQGLEFLIYFQGNSAPDKSGLPSDRFSAERTGGSVSTLTIQRTQQEDSAVYLCASSRQGWTGELFFGEGSRLTVL.

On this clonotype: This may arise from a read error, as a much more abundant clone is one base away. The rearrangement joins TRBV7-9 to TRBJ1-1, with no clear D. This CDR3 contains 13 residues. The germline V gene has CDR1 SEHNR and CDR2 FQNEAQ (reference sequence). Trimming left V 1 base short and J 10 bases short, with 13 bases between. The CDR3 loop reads CASSLGNGRGAFF. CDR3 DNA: TGTGCCAGCAGCTTAGGAAACGGGCGGGGAGCTTTCTTT.